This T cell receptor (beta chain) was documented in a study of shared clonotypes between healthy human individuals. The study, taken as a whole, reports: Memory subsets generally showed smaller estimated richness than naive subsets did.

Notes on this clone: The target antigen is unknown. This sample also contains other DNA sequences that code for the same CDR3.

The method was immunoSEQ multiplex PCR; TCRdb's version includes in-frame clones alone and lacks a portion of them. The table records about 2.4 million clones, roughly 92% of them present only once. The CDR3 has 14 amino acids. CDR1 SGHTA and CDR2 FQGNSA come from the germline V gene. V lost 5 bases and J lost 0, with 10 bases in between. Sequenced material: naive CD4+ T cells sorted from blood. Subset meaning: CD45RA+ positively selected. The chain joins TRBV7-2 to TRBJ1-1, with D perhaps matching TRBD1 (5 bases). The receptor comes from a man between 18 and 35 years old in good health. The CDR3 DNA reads TGTGCCAGCAGCCTGGGGCGAATGAACACTGAAGCTTTCTTT. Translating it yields CASSLGRMNTEAFF.